This is a list of T cell receptor beta chains from one sample in a study of T cells expressing NK-cell markers. TCRdb reanalyzed the 5' RACE reads and collapses them to one entry per CDR3 protein, without DNA. The clone table shows roughly 390,000 distinct CDR3 sequences, with the ten largest holding roughly 10%. What was sequenced was blood T cells: a sorted CD56 or NKG2C T cell subset, CD4+ or CD8+ T cells, or bulk PBMC T cells (not recorded which). These receptors came from a woman between 45 and 60 years old in good health. Both conserved end residues are part of each CDR3.

J gene,V gene,CDR3 protein
TRBJ2-2,TRBV10-3,CAIRTGTTNTGELFF
TRBJ2-1,TRBV29-1,CSGVAGGTKGNNEQFF
TRBJ1-1,TRBV20-1,CSASLAAEGSEAFF
TRBJ1-5,TRBV7-8,CASSSTEGRGQPQHF
TRBJ2-1,TRBV6-5,CASSYLLAGGNEQFF
TRBJ1-2,TRBV6-5,CASTPGRSYGYTF
TRBJ2-7,TRBV7-9,CASSLEGATTSYEQYF
TRBJ1-2,TRBV12-3/TRBV12-4,CASTLGISGYTF
TRBJ2-1,TRBV7-9,CASSTRGGRSYNEQFF
TRBJ2-2,TRBV18,CASSLRGTTGINTGELFF
TRBJ2-5,TRBV27,CASSQDFPSKGETQYF
TRBJ1-2,TRBV12-3/TRBV12-4,CASSPSRVTYTF
TRBJ2-1,TRBV25-1,CASSETSGPTPGSYNEQFF
TRBJ1-6,TRBV9,CASSASHRDRSSYNSPLHF
TRBJ2-1,TRBV10-3,CAISWTSGNNEQFF
TRBJ1-2,TRBV5-1,CASRLAGTGRSYGYTF
TRBJ2-1,TRBV7-8,CASSLVTSGRSEQFF
TRBJ1-5,TRBV20-1,CSARFAGDQPQHF
TRBJ1-6,TRBV10-3,CAMWTGGLGPLHF
TRBJ2-1,TRBV6-6,CASTSYGKGSYNEQFF
TRBJ2-1,TRBV10-3,CAISLDGYNEQFF
TRBJ2-5,TRBV20-1,CSASFTVQETQYF
TRBJ1-1,TRBV6-5,CASNRLGTGLTEAFF
TRBJ2-5,TRBV7-9,CASSNSGETQYF
TRBJ2-2,TRBV7-2,CASSTSPAGGAAGELFF
TRBJ1-2,TRBV6-6,CASSPGRNYGYTF
TRBJ1-2,TRBV7-2,CASSLASGQQNPVYGYTF
TRBJ2-1,TRBV7-9,CASSLSRSLYNEQFF
TRBJ2-2,TRBV5-1,CASSPGSLNTGELFF
TRBJ1-2,TRBV4-1,CASSQEDRGYGYTF
TRBJ1-1,TRBV6-2/TRBV6-3,CASSYQAGQVTTEAFF
TRBJ2-1,TRBV24-1,CATGKQTLGNEQFF
TRBJ2-3,TRBV5-6,CASDSTDTQYF
TRBJ2-7,TRBV18,CASSSKSSGSTDEQYF
TRBJ2-1,TRBV5-1,CASSLRALEYNEQFF
TRBJ2-5,TRBV7-9,CASSPTQWETQYF
TRBJ1-3,TRBV2,CASSEAGRRNSGNTIYF
TRBJ2-2,TRBV2,CASSDGGGGTGELFF
TRBJ2-1,TRBV19,CASSNTGSYNEQFF
TRBJ2-5,TRBV5-1,CASSLGGARETQYF
TRBJ2-2,TRBV2,CASEGPLNTGELFF
TRBJ2-1,TRBV6-5,CASSYHGKRWEQFF
TRBJ2-5,TRBV28,CASSSAVKAGETQYF
TRBJ2-1,TRBV5-5,CASSPPLGGSLYNEQFF
TRBJ2-3,TRBV5-5,CASSRTVTSDTQYF
TRBJ2-2,TRBV20-1,CSARGSGGLTGELFF
TRBJ1-6,TRBV7-2,CASSPQGRSPLHF
TRBJ1-4,TRBV7-6,CASSLSSQGLANEKLFF
TRBJ2-3,TRBV7-6,CASSDPPGGVTDTQYF
TRBJ1-5,TRBV6-5,CASSYSPGLEQPQHF
TRBJ2-1,TRBV20-1,CSASPLDEAEQFF
TRBJ2-4,TRBV11-2,CASSSDRLLAKNIQYF
TRBJ2-1,TRBV20-1,CSATRTARGNEQFF